This TCR beta chain was recovered during a study of T cell changes during pregnancy in multiple sclerosis. The data were produced by immunoSEQ multiplex PCR, yet TCRdb's version contains in-frame clones alone and is incomplete. This table holds about 40,000 clones, almost 95% found once. V was clipped by 4 bases and J by 7 bases; unmatched bases: 8. Germline CDR1 MGHDK, CDR2 SYGVNS. This CDR3 comprises 15 residues. The sample was CD4+ T cells from peripheral blood mononuclear cells, taken before pregnancy. The rearrangement links TRBV25-1 to TRBJ2-7, with 12 bases fitting TRBD1. This clonotype originated in a female donor with multiple sclerosis, enrolled in a pregnancy study. Written as DNA, the CDR3 is TGTGCCAGCAGTGTCCGGGACAGGGGGCGAGGGGAGCAGTACTTC. Its protein product is CASSVRDRGRGEQYF.